The rows below give T cell receptor beta chains drawn from one sample of a study of cytomegalovirus exposure and HLA in healthy donors. Clones were read by immunoSEQ multiplex PCR, and TCRdb kept only the in-frame ones, dropping some. The sample lists approximately 230,000 clones, roughly 87% occurring once. The sample was PBMCs. The receptors stem from a man younger than 35 in good health and CMV-seropositive. Each CDR3 is given with its conserved first and last residue. Fields, in order: clone size, D gene, V gene, J gene, CDR3 DNA, CDR3 protein. D genes are given only for firm matches. Expanded clones are given a class, and other clones once, few, many or no size at all.

size: .
D: TRBD1
V: TRBV9
J: TRBJ2-7
DNA: TGTGCCAGCAGTTGGGACAGCTCCTACGAGCAGTACTTC
CDR3: CASSWDSSYEQYF

size: .
D: .
V: TRBV11-2
J: TRBJ1-3
DNA: TGTGCCAGCAGCTTAACCCCGGGAGGAAACACCATATATTTT
CDR3: CASSLTPGGNTIYF

size: .
D: TRBD2
V: TRBV13
J: TRBJ2-1
DNA: TGTGCCAGCAGCTCCCCGGGACTAGCGGTATACAATGAGCAGTTCTTC
CDR3: CASSSPGLAVYNEQFF

size: .
D: .
V: TRBV6-1
J: TRBJ1-4
DNA: TGTGCCAGCAGTGATAAACCCGAAGGAGCAACTAATGAAAAACTGTTTTTT
CDR3: CASSDKPEGATNEKLFF

size: .
D: .
V: TRBV10-3
J: TRBJ2-5
DNA: TGTGCCATCAGCCCGGGTGGGGGAGAGACCCAGTACTTC
CDR3: CAISPGGGETQYF

size: .
D: .
V: TRBV27
J: TRBJ1-5
DNA: TGTGCCAGCAGTCCCCGGACGGCCCCAGGTCAGCCCCAGCATTTT
CDR3: CASSPRTAPGQPQHF

size: .
D: .
V: TRBV2
J: TRBJ2-3
DNA: TGTGCCAGCAGTGACTTGGATACGCAGTATTTT
CDR3: CASSDLDTQYF

size: once
D: .
V: TRBV2
J: TRBJ2-1
DNA: TGTGCCAGCCTCGCTGGCCGGGGCTACAATGAGCAGTTCTTC
CDR3: CASLAGRGYNEQFF

size: few
D: TRBD1
V: TRBV27
J: TRBJ1-2
DNA: TGTGCCAGCAGTCTCCGGACAGGCCCTAGTCACTATGGCTACACCTTC
CDR3: CASSLRTGPSHYGYTF

size: .
D: .
V: TRBV27
J: TRBJ2-1
DNA: TGTGCCAGCAGTCCCCTGAACTTCAATGAGCAGTTCTTC
CDR3: CASSPLNFNEQFF

size: .
D: .
V: TRBV6-1
J: TRBJ2-2
DNA: TGTGCCAGCATTATTACCCCACAGGACCCCGGGGAGCTGTTTTTT
CDR3: CASIITPQDPGELFF

size: .
D: .
V: TRBV30
J: TRBJ2-3
DNA: TGTGCCTGGAGGGCTACGTCAGATACGCAGTATTTT
CDR3: CAWRATSDTQYF

size: .
D: .
V: TRBV9
J: TRBJ2-1
DNA: TGTGCCAGCAGCGTAGCTGGAACAGAGGGGCAGTTCTTC
CDR3: CASSVAGTEGQFF

size: .
D: TRBD2
V: TRBV27
J: TRBJ2-7
DNA: TGTGCCAGCAGGGGACTAGCGGGACGCTATGCCTACGAGCAGTACTTC
CDR3: CASRGLAGRYAYEQYF

size: .
D: .
V: TRBV7-9
J: TRBJ1-1
DNA: TGTGCCAGCAGCTCCCTTGCGGGGAACACTGAAGCTTTCTTT
CDR3: CASSSLAGNTEAFF

size: once
D: TRBD2
V: TRBV29-1
J: TRBJ2-3
DNA: TGCAGCCTGACTTTTAGCGGGAGCACAGATACGCAGTATTTT
CDR3: CSLTFSGSTDTQYF

size: .
D: .
V: TRBV19
J: TRBJ2-7
DNA: TGTGCCAGTAGTATAGTAGCGGAGGGACACGAGCAGTACTTC
CDR3: CASSIVAEGHEQYF

size: .
D: .
V: TRBV5-4
J: TRBJ2-1
DNA: TGTGCCAGCAGCTTGTCCTACTCCTACAATGAGCAGTTCTTC
CDR3: CASSLSYSYNEQFF

size: .
D: .
V: TRBV2
J: TRBJ2-1
DNA: TGTGCCAGCAGTGAAAGGCGCAGGGCCTACAATGAGCAGTTCTTC
CDR3: CASSERRRAYNEQFF

size: once
D: .
V: TRBV30
J: TRBJ1-5
DNA: TGTGCCTGGAGCGTGGCCAGCGGGCAGCCCCAGCATTTT
CDR3: CAWSVASGQPQHF

size: .
D: .
V: TRBV5-1
J: TRBJ2-4
DNA: TGCGCCAGCAGCTTGGCTCGAGGTGAGGGCAAAAACATTCAGTACTTC
CDR3: CASSLARGEGKNIQYF

size: few
D: .
V: TRBV5-1
J: TRBJ1-2
DNA: TGCGCCAGCAGCTTGGCCATACCGGGGAACTATGGCTACACCTTC
CDR3: CASSLAIPGNYGYTF

size: .
D: .
V: TRBV7-8
J: TRBJ1-2
DNA: TGTGCCAGCAGCTCCGGACAGCCCTATGGCTACACCTTC
CDR3: CASSSGQPYGYTF

size: .
D: TRBD1
V: TRBV5-6
J: TRBJ1-2
DNA: TGTGCCAGCAGCCAGCCAGGGGGTGGGGGCCCCTATGGCTACACCTTC
CDR3: CASSQPGGGGPYGYTF

size: .
D: TRBD1
V: TRBV6-1
J: TRBJ2-7
DNA: TGTGCCAGCAGGACGAGGGACAGGGCCGAGCAGTACTTC
CDR3: CASRTRDRAEQYF